This record looks at one TCR beta chain sequence and its context. Its matching antigen is unknown. The CDR3 extends over 11 amino acids. Trimming cost V 0 bases and J 6 bases, with 4 bases left between them. Germline CDR1 reads SGHRS; CDR2 reads YFSETQ. This entry comes from a study of human versus mouse CDR3 diversity and MHC coevolution. Sequencing used immunoSEQ multiplex PCR; TCRdb keeps in-frame clones, though not all of them. This sample has fewer than 100,000 clones, with around 95% found just once. Sorting isolated naive CD4 T cells lacking CD45RO and expressing CD62L. Findings of the study overall: Roughly 6 MHC II alleles selected the human T cells. Among all groups, most of the three human donors showed least clonal inequality.

The chain uses TRBV5-1 and TRBJ2-7; unclear D gene. The receptor was derived from a person aged 30 to 69 in good health. The material sequenced was naive CD4+ T cells from blood. The subset was: CD45RO-negative CD62L-positive naive CD4 T cells. This chain's CDR3 is CASSLALEQYF. CDR3 DNA sequence: TGCGCCAGCAGCTTGGCCCTCGAGCAGTACTTC.